These 10 T cell receptor beta chains were all obtained from the same sample, sequenced in a study of T cells in Graves' hyperthyroidism and ophthalmopathy (dated by TCRdb to the late 2010s). The method was multiplex PCR. Data came from an Illumina HiSeq 2000. The TCR beta CDR3 regions were amplified from the RNA transcripts. The first round of RT-PCR for the TCR CDR3 was performed with the HTBI primer set and the Qiagen OneStep RT-PCR kit. TCRdb reprocessed the public reads (quality trimming at Q25 with fastp, clone calling with MiXCR) and kept in-frame beta chains. Each entry merges the rows of one CDR3 protein and shows their most common DNA and genes. The sample records about 290,000 distinct CDR3 sequences, over 15% of which are singletons. Clones ranked in the top ten supply approximately 35% of the sample. Sequencing was performed on blood. The receptors derive from a man aged 25 to 40 with Graves' hyperthyroidism.

The chain links TRBV7-8 to TRBJ2-1, with TRBD2 identical over 12 bases. CDR1 is SGHVS, CDR2 FQNEAQ, per germline. The CDR3 has 15 amino acids. V gave up 3 bases and J gave up 7 bases; unmatched junction bases: 4. The CDR3 bases are TGTGCCAGCAGCTTGGGAGGGACTAGCGGGAATGAGCAGTTCTTC. Protein: CASSLGGTSGNEQFF.

The rearrangement uses TRBV7-9 and TRBJ2-2; 10 bases fit TRBD2. CDR1 SEHNR and CDR2 FQNEAQ come from the germline V gene (reference sequence). The CDR3 has 18 residues. The J segment lost 3 bases and the V segment lost 5 bases, leaving 12 bases of the junction unmatched. CDR3 sequence reads: CASSPNRRTSGYTGELFF. CDR3 DNA: TGTGCCAGCAGCCCAAACCGGCGGACTAGCGGATACACCGGGGAGCTGTTTTTT. Full variable domain (missing parts from reference TRBV7-9 and TRBJ2-2): DTGVSQNPRHKITKRGQNVTFRCDPISEHNRLYWYRQTLGQGPEFLTYFQNEAQLEKSRLLSDRFSAERPKGSFSTLEIQRTEQGDSAMYLCASSPNRRTSGYTGELFFGEGSRLTVL.

Ten or more counts support this clonotype. The gene calls are TRBV5-1 and TRBJ1-5; D gene unclear. Deletions cut 4 bases from V and 4 bases from J, with 12 bases between. In germline, CDR1 is SGHRS, CDR2 YFSETQ. CDR3 length: 14 residues. The CDR3 DNA reads TGCGCCAGCAGCCTGAGTTATGGGAATCAGCCCCAGCATTTT. This encodes CASSLSYGNQPQHF.

Concerning this clonotype itself: A read error may explain this, as a much larger clone is one base away. V usage is TRBV18 and J usage is TRBJ2-7; 8 positions agree with TRBD1. Germline lookup yields CDR1 KGHSH and CDR2 LQKENI. This CDR3 comprises 13 residues. In DNA form, the CDR3 reads TGTGTCAGCTCCCAGGGACAGGCTTACGAGCAGTACTTC. Translated: CVSSQGQAYEQYF.

Worth noting for this clonotype: This clone may be a read error of a much larger clone one base away. The genes are TRBV24-1 and TRBJ2-5; D not resolved. Germline CDR1 KGHDR, CDR2 SFDVKD. V was cut by 7 bases and J by 2 bases, with 13 bases left in between. The CDR3 runs 14 residues. The CDR3 is CATSGRTYQETQYF. The CDR3 DNA sequence: TGTGCCACCAGCGGTCGGACCTATCAAGAGACCCAGTACTTC.

This clonotype has ten or more counts. The chain couples TRBV2 to TRBJ2-5; D unclear. This CDR3 has 12 residues. Trimming took off 8 bases at V and 4 bases at J, with 11 bases between the two ends. Germline lookup yields CDR1 SNHLY and CDR2 FYNNEI. The CDR3 here is CASGRPPETQYF. The CDR3 nucleotides are TGTGCCAGCGGTAGGCCGCCAGAGACCCAGTACTTC.

In its sample, this clonotype was seen many times. The J gene is TRBJ1-5, the V gene TRBV2, with unresolved D. V gave up 3 bases and J gave up 4 bases, with 7 bases separating them. The CDR3 runs to 13 residues. Germline-derived CDR1 and CDR2 are SNHLY and FYNNEI. The CDR3 DNA sequence: TGTGCCAGCAGTGAGGAGATAAATCAGCCCCAGCATTTT. Its translation: CASSEEINQPQHF. Full variable domain (rest looked up from reference TRBV2 and TRBJ1-5): EPEVTQTPSHQVTQMGQEVILRCVPISNHLYFYWYRQILGQKVEFLVSFYNNEISEKSEIFDDQFSVERPDGSNFTLKIRSTKLEDSAMYFCASSEEINQPQHFGDGTRLSIL.

This clonotype was found a few times. A read error may be the cause here, since a much bigger clone is one base away. CDR3 DNA: TGCAGTGCTGGAGTTTCTCAGGGGGCCTACGAGCAGTACTTC. It translates to CSAGVSQGAYEQYF. The rearrangement uses TRBV20-1 and TRBJ2-7, with 7 bases matching TRBD1. V was pared by 5 bases and J by 2 bases, with 9 bases of the junction left unmatched. The CDR3 runs 14 residues. Germline V gene data show CDR1 as DFQATT and CDR2 as SNEGSKA (reference sequence).

This clonotype was observed a handful of times. The chain recombines TRBV12-3 or TRBV12-4 with TRBJ1-4; D possibly corresponds to TRBD1 (6 bases). This CDR3 region has 14 residues. V lost 7 bases, J lost 5 bases, and 14 bases lay in between. CDR3 region: CASTLTGPNEKLFF. The CDR3, as DNA: TGTGCCAGCACCTTAACAGGGCCGAATGAAAAACTGTTTTTT.

This clonotype came up many times. This chain connects TRBV6-1 to TRBJ1-1; maybe TRBD1 (5 bases). CDR3 length: 15 amino acids. Germline-derived CDR1 and CDR2 are MNHNS and SASEGT. Trimming took off 4 bases at V and 10 bases at J, with 22 bases between the two ends. Written as DNA, the CDR3 is TGTGCCAGCAGTGGGGGGGGAGCAGGGTCATTCGGAGCTTTCTTT. Its translation is CASSGGGAGSFGAFF.